This record concerns one TCR beta chain sequence. V gave up 0 bases and J gave up 7 bases, with 10 bases separating them. CDR1 is SGHKS, CDR2 YYEKEE, per germline (reference sequence). CDR3 length: 14 amino acids. Measured with immunoSEQ multiplex PCR; TCRdb has only the in-frame clones, and not every one. The sample records about 200,000 clones, roughly 90% being singletons. This entry comes from a study of blood T cell repertoires in COVID-19. Overall study: Sources were T cells, B-cell-depleted T cells, or PBMCs; the material itself was cDNA or gDNA.

Sample: peripheral blood. The chain carries TRBV5-5 and TRBJ1-4, with D possibly being TRBD1 (5 bases). The sequence was collected from a woman in her seventies with acute or convalescent COVID-19. CDR3 residues: CASSLVQGGEKLFF. In DNA, the CDR3 is TGTGCCAGCAGCTTGGTGCAGGGAGGTGAAAAACTGTTTTTT.